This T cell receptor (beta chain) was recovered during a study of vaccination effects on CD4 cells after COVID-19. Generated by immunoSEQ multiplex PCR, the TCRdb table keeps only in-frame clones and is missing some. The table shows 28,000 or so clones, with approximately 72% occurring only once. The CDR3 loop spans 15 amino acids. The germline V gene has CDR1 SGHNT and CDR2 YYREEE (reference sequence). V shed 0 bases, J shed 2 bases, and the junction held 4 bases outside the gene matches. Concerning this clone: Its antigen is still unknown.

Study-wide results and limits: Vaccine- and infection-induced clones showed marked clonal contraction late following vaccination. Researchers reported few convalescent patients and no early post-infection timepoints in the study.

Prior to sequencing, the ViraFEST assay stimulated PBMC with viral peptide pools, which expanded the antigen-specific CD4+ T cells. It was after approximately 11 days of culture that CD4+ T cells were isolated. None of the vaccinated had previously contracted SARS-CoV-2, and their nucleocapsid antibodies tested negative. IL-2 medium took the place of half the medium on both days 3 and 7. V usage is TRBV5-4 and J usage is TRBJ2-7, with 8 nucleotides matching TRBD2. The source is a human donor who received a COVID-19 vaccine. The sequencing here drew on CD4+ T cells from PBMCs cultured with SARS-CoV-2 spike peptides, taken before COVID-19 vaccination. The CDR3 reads CASSLDQRGPYEQYF. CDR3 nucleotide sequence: TGTGCCAGCAGCTTGGACCAGCGGGGGCCCTACGAGCAGTACTTC.